There are many counts of the clone carrying this T cell receptor (beta chain). From roughly 0.4 ug of RNA, a library with molecular barcoded alpha/delta and beta/gamma adaptors was made. TCRdb fed the reads into MiXCR, producing one record per CDR3 protein. Of 50,000 or so distinct CDR3 sequences in the sample, 9.5% to 15% are singletons; the top ten hold 14% to 15%. This record comes from a study of read filtering for tumor transcriptome and immune sequencing. There are 13 residues in the CDR3. CDR1 and CDR2 (germline): DFQATT, SNEGSKA (reference sequence). Trimming shortened V by 1 base and J by 3 bases, and 10 bases separated the two germline ends.

Sequencing was performed on a population of CD138-negative cells sorted from bone marrow. The chain uses TRBV20-1 and TRBJ2-7; D unclear. The TCR comes from a donor aged 40 or older with multiple myeloma. CDR3 in amino acids: CSARGWMVYEQYF. CDR3 sequence (DNA): TGCAGTGCTAGAGGCTGGATGGTCTACGAGCAGTACTTC.